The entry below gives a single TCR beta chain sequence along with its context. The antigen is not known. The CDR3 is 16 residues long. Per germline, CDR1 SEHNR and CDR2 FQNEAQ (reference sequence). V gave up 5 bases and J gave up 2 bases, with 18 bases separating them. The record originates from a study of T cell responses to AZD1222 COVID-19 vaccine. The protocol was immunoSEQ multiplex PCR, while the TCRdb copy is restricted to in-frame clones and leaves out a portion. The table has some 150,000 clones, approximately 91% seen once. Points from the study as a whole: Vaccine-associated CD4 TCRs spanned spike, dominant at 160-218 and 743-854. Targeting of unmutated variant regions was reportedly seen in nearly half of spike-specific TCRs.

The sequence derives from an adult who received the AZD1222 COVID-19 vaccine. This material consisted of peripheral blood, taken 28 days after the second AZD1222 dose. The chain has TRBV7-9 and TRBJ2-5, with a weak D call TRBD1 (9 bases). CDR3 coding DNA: TGTGCCAGCAGCCGGGGGGGACAGGGCTTACAAGAGACCCAGTACTTC. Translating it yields CASSRGGQGLQETQYF.